This T cell receptor (beta chain) is drawn from a study of tumor and adjacent non-tumor tissue in lung cancer. Study at large: The patients, approximately 9 men and 4 or 5 women, were about 30 to 76 with stage I to III disease.

The template was RNA from unsorted bulk tissue. Between August and November 2014, newly diagnosed, chemotherapy-naive lung cancer patients underwent thoracic surgery in China. With regard to this clonotype: Its antigen is as yet unknown. The junction shows a germline mismatch at one end, possibly a read error.

Study-wide results and caveats: Normal lung showed higher cumulative top 100 clone frequency than tumor.

A modified ARM-PCR protocol with three rounds of nested PCR amplified TCRbeta. TCRdb redid the calling of the multiplex PCR reads with MiXCR, one entry per CDR3 protein. This repertoire shows fewer than 120,000 distinct CDR3 sequences, roughly 84% found once; its top ten account for approximately 22%. CDR1 SGHAT and CDR2 FQDESV come from the germline V gene (reference sequence). The CDR3 spans 14 residues. The sequence was obtained from a man between 65 and 85 years old with non-small cell lung cancer. The V gene is TRBV11-1, the J gene TRBJ2-7; D tentatively fits TRBD1 or TRBD2 (5 bases each). The sequencing input was lung tumor tissue. The CDR3 here is CVSQPPGQSYEQYF. The CDR3 nucleotides read TGTGTCAGCCAACCTCCGGGGCAGAGCTACGAGCAGTATTTC.